The 31 T cell receptor beta chains presented below share a single source sample, sequenced in a study of human T cells and chemical hapten exposure. From the RACE reads, TCRdb called clonotypes with MiXCR, one entry per CDR3 protein. The profile shows fewer than 300,000 distinct CDR3 sequences, around 7.3% of them singletons. Time point of the sample: pre-sensitization, week 0. Regarding treatment: therapeutic diphenylcyclopropenone sensitization with weekly scalp DPC. Specimen: whole blood, collected in connection with sensitization to the hapten diphenylcyclopropenone (DPC). The receptors shown here come from a man between 18 and 35 years old with alopecia areata. Some clones in this sample may be carry-over from other donors' samples.

This clonotype came up a few times. The rearrangement links TRBV9 to TRBJ1-1, with 8 bases lining up with TRBD1. Trimming at V came to 3 bases and at J to 1 base, leaving 5 bases not matched to a gene. This CDR3 region has 15 residues. Germline assignment: CDR1 SGDLS and CDR2 YYNGEE. The CDR3 is CASSDPGTGNTEAFF. The CDR3 DNA reads TGTGCCAGCAGCGATCCCGGGACAGGGAACACTGAAGCTTTCTTT.

The chain links TRBV4-1 to TRBJ2-2, with unresolved D. Germline CDR1 MGHRA, CDR2 YSYEKL. There are 15 residues in the CDR3. V lost 1 base and J 6 bases, leaving 12 bases between the germline ends. In DNA form, the CDR3 reads TGCGCCAGCAGCCAAGTTCAAGGATATCCCGGGGAGCTGTTTTTT. Translating it yields CASSQVQGYPGELFF.

This clonotype was found many times. DNA of the CDR3: TGTGCCAGCAGTTTATTTCAGGGTAATCAGCCCCAGCATTTT. As protein: CASSLFQGNQPQHF. The chain is built from TRBV27 and TRBJ1-5, with a weak D call TRBD1 (5 bases). This CDR3 region has 14 residues. Trimming cost V 1 base and J 4 bases, with 8 bases left between them. The germline CDR1 and CDR2 sequences are MNHEY and SMNVEV (reference sequence).

This clonotype was observed a single time. A much larger clone lies a single base off, so this may be a read error. The chain links TRBV4-3 to TRBJ1-5, with D unresolved. Germline loops: CDR1 LGHNA, CDR2 YSLEER. The ends were cut back, 5 bases at V and 4 bases at J, with 9 bases in the middle. This CDR3 is 13 amino acids long. The CDR3 nucleotides read TGCGCCAGCAGCACCGACGGGAATCAGCCCCAGCATTTT. Translated: CASSTDGNQPQHF.

The gene calls are TRBV14 and TRBJ1-1, with D unresolved. CDR1 is SGHDN and CDR2 is FVKESK in the germline V gene. The CDR3 covers 11 residues. V dropped 2 bases and J dropped 4 bases, with 2 bases sitting between them. The CDR3, as DNA: TGTGCCAGCAGCCAATCCACTGAAGCTTTCTTT. Its protein product is CASSQSTEAFF.

This clonotype was counted many times. V is TRBV6-6 and J is TRBJ1-4; D is uncertain. The V gene's germline CDR1 is MNHNY and CDR2 SVGAGI (reference sequence). This CDR3 comprises 13 residues. Trimming cost V 4 bases and J 8 bases, with 11 bases left between them. The CDR3 DNA sequence: TGTGCCAGCAGTTGGAGGGCTCAAGAAAAACTGTTTTTT. The encoded protein is CASSWRAQEKLFF.

The CDR3 sequence is CASSFGLGNQPQHF. CDR3 sequence (DNA): TGTGCCAGCAGCTTCGGACTGGGGAATCAGCCCCAGCATTTT. The V call is TRBV5-6, the J call TRBJ1-5; no clear D. Per germline, CDR1 SGHDT and CDR2 YYEEEE. There are 14 residues in the CDR3. V gave up 2 bases and J gave up 4 bases, with 10 bases separating them.

Many counts were recorded for this clonotype. The chain couples TRBV28 to TRBJ2-1, with TRBD1 identical over 8 bases. Germline V gene sequence: CDR1 MDHEN, CDR2 SYDVKM. V lost 6 bases, J lost 8 bases, and 6 bases stayed unmatched. CDR3 length: 13 residues. The CDR3 is CASSPGQVDEQFF. The CDR3 DNA follows: TGTGCCAGCAGCCCGGGACAGGTCGATGAGCAGTTCTTC.

Many counts were recorded for this clonotype. The V call is TRBV27, the J call TRBJ2-5; 9 positions match TRBD2. Unmatched junction bases numbered 5, after V lost 3 bases and J lost 6 bases. Germline values: CDR1 MNHEY, CDR2 SMNVEV (reference sequence). The CDR3 contains 14 residues. The CDR3 spells CASSFAGGEKTQYF. The CDR3 DNA reads as TGTGCCAGCAGTTTTGCGGGGGGGGAAAAGACCCAGTACTTC.

This clonotype was recorded many times. The chain is built from TRBV7-3 and TRBJ2-3; TRBD1 matches at 7 bases. Germline V gives CDR1 SGHTA, CDR2 FQGTGA. V dropped 1 base and J dropped 10; count of bases not matched to a gene: 2. The CDR3 is 12 residues long. CDR3 DNA: TGTGCCAGCAGCTTAAACAGGGGTCCGCAGTATTTT. Translating it yields CASSLNRGPQYF. Together with reference TRBV7-3 and TRBJ2-3, the CDR3 gives the full variable domain: GAGVSQTPSNKVTEKGKYVELRCDPISGHTALYWYRQSLGQGPEFLIYFQGTGAADDSGLPNDRFFAVRPEGSVSTLKIQRTERGDSAVYLCASSLNRGPQYFGPGTRLTVL.

The J gene is TRBJ1-2, the V gene TRBV27; TRBD1 matches 7 bases. This CDR3 is built from 14 residues. V trimming: 5 bases; J trimming: 2 bases; junction bases outside the gene matches: 5. Germline-derived CDR1 and CDR2 are MNHEY and SMNVEV (reference sequence). The CDR3 DNA sequence: TGTGCCAGCAGTCTGACAGGGATGAACTATGGCTACACCTTC. Amino acid sequence: CASSLTGMNYGYTF.

This chain uses TRBV7-9 with TRBJ2-3; 12 bases map to TRBD2. The germline CDR1 and CDR2 sequences are SEHNR and FQNEAQ (reference sequence). This CDR3 region has 15 residues. The V and J ends lost 6 bases and 4 bases, in that order; junction bases with no gene match: 5. The CDR3 protein is CASRTGLAGADTQYF. As DNA, the CDR3 is TGTGCCAGCAGAACGGGACTAGCGGGCGCAGATACGCAGTATTTT. The variable domain in full, completed from reference TRBV7-9 and TRBJ2-3, reads DTGVSQNPRHKITKRGQNVTFRCDPISEHNRLYWYRQTLGQGPEFLTYFQNEAQLEKSRLLSDRFSAERPKGSFSTLEIQRTEQGDSAMYLCASRTGLAGADTQYFGPGTRLTVL.

This clonotype was recorded many times. V gene TRBV6-1 combines with J gene TRBJ2-1; 11 bases line up with TRBD2. With V trimmed by 1 base and J by 9 bases, 5 bases remained unmatched. Looked up from germline, CDR1 is MNHNS and CDR2 is SASEGT. The CDR3 is made up of 15 amino acids. For the CDR3, the DNA is TGTGCCAGCAGTGAAGAACTAGCGGGGGCGGGTGAGCAGTTCTTC. Amino acids: CASSEELAGAGEQFF.

The chain carries TRBV20-1 and TRBJ2-1, with 7 bases lining up with TRBD2. The CDR3 is made up of 15 amino acids. Germline values: CDR1 DFQATT, CDR2 SNEGSKA (reference sequence). V lost 0 bases and J lost 3; bases outside the gene matches: 5. CDR3 region: CSARETSAFYNEQFF. The CDR3 nucleotides read TGCAGTGCTAGAGAAACTAGCGCCTTCTACAATGAGCAGTTCTTC.

This chain links TRBV27 with TRBJ2-1; no clear D. The V end lost 0 bases, the J end lost 4 bases, and 7 bases lay between the germline ends. Germline V gene lookup returns CDR1 MNHEY and CDR2 SMNVEV (reference sequence). The CDR3 extends over 14 amino acids. The CDR3 region is CASSLSPLYNEQFF. CDR3 DNA sequence: TGTGCCAGCAGTTTATCTCCATTGTACAATGAGCAGTTCTTC.

This clonotype has a handful of counts. CDR3 in amino acids: CASSEFTSSNQPQHF. The CDR3 nucleotides are TGTGCCAGCAGTGAATTCACCAGCAGCAATCAGCCCCAGCATTTT. The chain joins TRBV25-1 to TRBJ1-5; D remains unclear. Trimming removed 1 base from V and 1 base from J, with 8 bases in between. This CDR3 has 15 amino acids. The germline V gene encodes CDR1 MGHDK and CDR2 SYGVNS.

V usage is TRBV6-2 or TRBV6-3 and J usage is TRBJ2-7; 10 bases are shared with TRBD2. CDR1 MNHEY and CDR2 SVGEGT come from the germline V gene. The CDR3 consists of 14 residues. V gave up 2 bases and J gave up 6 bases; unmatched junction bases: 4. CDR3 coding DNA: TGTGCCAGCAGTTACGGGCTAGCGGGGGTCGAGCAGTACGTC. As protein: CASSYGLAGVEQYV.

The table lists this clonotype with a few counts. This rearrangement joins TRBV6-5 to TRBJ1-1; the D is unclear. Trimming left V 6 bases short and J 6 bases short, with 14 bases between. The CDR3 runs to 13 residues. The germline V gene has CDR1 MNHEY and CDR2 SVGAGI. The CDR3 region has the DNA TGTGCCAGCAGCTTTTACGGCTGGGCTGAAGCTTTCTTT. This codes for CASSFYGWAEAFF.

This rearrangement joins TRBV6-2 or TRBV6-3 to TRBJ1-1; D may be TRBD1 (5 bases). V lost 2 bases and J 2 bases, leaving 15 bases between the germline ends. Per germline, CDR1 MNHEY and CDR2 SVGEGT. This CDR3 has 16 amino acids. CDR3 residues: CASSYLQDHLNTEAFF. CDR3 nucleotides: TGTGCCAGCAGTTACCTACAGGACCACCTCAACACTGAAGCTTTCTTT.

This clonotype was detected ten times or more. The V gene is TRBV7-9, the J gene TRBJ2-3; TRBD1 aligns across 7 bases. The V segment lost 5 bases and the J segment 1 base; nucleotides outside the gene matches: 6. Looked up from germline, CDR1 is SEHNR and CDR2 is FQNEAQ (reference sequence). There are 15 residues in the CDR3. The CDR3 bases are TGTGCCAGCAGCACCAGACAGGGCGGCACAGATACGCAGTATTTT. Its protein is CASSTRQGGTDTQYF.

The chain has TRBV28 and TRBJ2-1; TRBD2 matches 13 bases. CDR3 length: 16 residues. J lost 8 bases, V lost 6 bases, and 10 bases had no gene match. Germline lookup yields CDR1 MDHEN and CDR2 SYDVKM. CDR3 amino acids: CASSRRLAGGSHEQFF. CDR3 DNA: TGTGCCAGCAGCCGACGACTAGCGGGGGGCTCCCATGAGCAGTTCTTC.

The CDR3 loop reads CASSGPGLVWGLGTGELFF. The CDR3 region has the DNA TGTGCCAGCAGTGGACCGGGGCTCGTGTGGGGGCTCGGCACCGGGGAGCTGTTTTTT. V gene TRBV25-1 combines with J gene TRBJ2-2; D possibly corresponds to TRBD1 (6 bases). V lost 4 bases and J lost 4, with 25 bases in between. Germline CDR1 reads MGHDK; CDR2 reads SYGVNS. The CDR3 covers 19 residues.

This clonotype was detected a few times. The gene calls are TRBV9 and TRBJ1-1; D is perhaps TRBD1 (5 bases). The ends were cut back, 0 bases at V and 1 base at J, with 7 bases in the middle. This CDR3 contains 14 residues. Germline CDR1 SGDLS, CDR2 YYNGEE. The CDR3 nucleotides are TGTGCCAGCAGCGTAGCCCAGGGGAACACTGAAGCTTTCTTT. Translating it yields CASSVAQGNTEAFF.

The gene calls are TRBV6-2 or TRBV6-3 and TRBJ2-7, with D unresolved. This CDR3 has 16 amino acids. Germline V gives CDR1 MNHEY, CDR2 SVGEGT. The V end was cut by 5 bases, the J end by 2 bases, with 19 bases between. The CDR3 nucleotides are TGTGCCAGCAGTCCCCCTGAGGCAGGAACTCCCTACGAGCAGTACGTC. It encodes CASSPPEAGTPYEQYV.

The sample holds many counts of this clonotype. The CDR3 DNA reads as TGTGCCAGCAGCCCCCTTCGACCCTATAATTCACCCCTCCACTTT. This sequence encodes CASSPLRPYNSPLHF. The chain employs TRBV21-1 and TRBJ1-6; the table's D call, TRBD1, has no DNA check behind it. TRBV21-1 is recorded as a pseudogene. CDR3 length: 15 residues.

J is TRBJ1-5 and V is TRBV12-3 or TRBV12-4; a possible D gene is TRBD1 (6 bases). The CDR3 is made up of 16 amino acids. V was clipped by 6 bases and J by 7 bases, with 22 bases between them. The CDR3 protein is CASRPAGGGVNQPQHF. For the CDR3, the DNA is TGTGCCAGCAGGCCCGCGGGAGGGGGGGTTAACCAGCCCCAGCATTTT.

Only a few counts were recorded for this clonotype. The chain links TRBV2 to TRBJ2-7; TRBD1 or TRBD2 may be the D gene (5 bases each). Trimming removed 2 bases from V and 6 bases from J, with 14 bases in between. Germline V CDR1 and CDR2: SNHLY, FYNNEI. The CDR3 contains 14 residues. This CDR3 is CASSETGRASEQYV. For the CDR3, the DNA is TGTGCCAGCAGTGAAACGGGACGCGCCTCCGAGCAGTACGTC.

This clonotype has only a few counts. The CDR3 loop is CASSQTPGDPRGYTF. CDR3 DNA: TGTGCCAGCAGCCAAACCCCCGGGGACCCCCGGGGCTACACCTTC. The chain is built from TRBV3-1 and TRBJ1-2; tentatively, D is TRBD1 (5 bases). Between the trimmed V and J ends, which lost 2 bases and 8 bases, there was a span of 18 bases. The CDR3 runs 15 residues. In germline, CDR1 is LGHDT, CDR2 YNNKEL (reference sequence).

This clonotype was seen a handful of times. V usage is TRBV2 and J usage is TRBJ1-1, with TRBD1 as a possible D gene (5 bases). Germline CDR1 SNHLY, CDR2 FYNNEI. The V end was cut by 8 bases, the J end by 1 base, with 17 bases between. CDR3 length equals 15 residues. CDR3 bases: TGTGCCAGCTACTCCGAGGCAGGGCGGAACACTGAAGCTTTCTTT. It encodes CASYSEAGRNTEAFF.

There are a few counts of this clonotype. This chain links TRBV7-9 with TRBJ2-7; 7 bases agree with TRBD1. The V gene end was trimmed by 2 bases and the J gene end by 2 bases; junction bases not matched to a gene: 6. The length of the CDR3 is 15 residues. CDR1 is SEHNR, CDR2 FQNEAQ, per germline (reference sequence). The CDR3 reads CASSLFVGTAYEQYF. The CDR3 DNA is TGTGCCAGCAGCTTATTCGTTGGGACAGCCTACGAGCAGTACTTC.

This clonotype was seen many times. In nucleotides, the CDR3 is TGCGCCAGCGGGCACAGTGCGAACACCGGGGAGCTGTTTTTT. Translation: CASGHSANTGELFF. The rearrangement links TRBV10-2 to TRBJ2-2; no clear D gene. This CDR3 spans 14 amino acids. The germline gives CDR1 WSHSY, CDR2 SAAADI. With 8 bases removed from V and 0 bases from J, the gap between germline ends came to 10 bases.